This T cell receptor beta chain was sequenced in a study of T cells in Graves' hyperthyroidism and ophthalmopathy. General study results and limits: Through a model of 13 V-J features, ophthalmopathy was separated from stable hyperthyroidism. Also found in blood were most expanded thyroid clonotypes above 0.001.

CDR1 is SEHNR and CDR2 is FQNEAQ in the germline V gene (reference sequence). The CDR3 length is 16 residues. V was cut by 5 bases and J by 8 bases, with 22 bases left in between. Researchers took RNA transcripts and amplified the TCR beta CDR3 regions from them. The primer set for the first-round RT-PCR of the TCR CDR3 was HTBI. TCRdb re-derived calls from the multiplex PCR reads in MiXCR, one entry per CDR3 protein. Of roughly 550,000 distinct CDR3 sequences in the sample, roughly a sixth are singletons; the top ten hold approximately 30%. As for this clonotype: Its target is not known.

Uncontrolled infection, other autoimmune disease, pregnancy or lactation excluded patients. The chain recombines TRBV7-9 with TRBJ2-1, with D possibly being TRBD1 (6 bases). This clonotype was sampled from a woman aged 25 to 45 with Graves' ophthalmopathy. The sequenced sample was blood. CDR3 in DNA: TGTGCCAGCAGCATGGTCAGGGGTGTCGATACTGATGAGCAGTTCTTC. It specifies CASSMVRGVDTDEQFF.